The clone carrying this TCR beta chain was detected a few times. The authors ran a second PCR of roughly 6 to 12 cycles using a sample-barcoded 5' primer and a J-beta primer mix. TCRdb reprocessed the 5' RACE reads via MiXCR and lists one record per CDR3 protein. The sample records approximately 770,000 distinct CDR3 sequences, roughly 50% being singletons. The data are from a study of blood T cells in healthy people across ages. The CDR3 length is 16 residues. Per the germline V gene, CDR1 is LGHNA and CDR2 is YNFKEQ. V was shortened by 6 bases and J by 0 bases, with 16 bases between the two germline ends.

V and J are TRBV4-2 and TRBJ2-3; D not resolved. This clonotype originated in a man aged 30 to 45 in good health. The sequenced sample was blood. The CDR3: CASSRVNLDSTDTQYF. The CDR3, as DNA: TGTGCCAGCAGTCGAGTAAACTTGGATAGCACAGATACGCAGTATTTT.